The 9 T cell receptor beta chains below come from one sample, sequenced in a study of OX40 agonist ivuxolimab in advanced cancers. The assay was immunoSEQ multiplex PCR, and TCRdb's table has in-frame clones only and misses some. The repertoire holds roughly 67,000 clones, with around nine tenths as singletons. Sample: CD4+ or CD8+ T cells sorted from blood, taken in a trial of the OX40 agonist ivuxolimab. These TCRs come from an adult with an advanced solid tumor such as melanoma, head and neck, liver or kidney cancer.

As DNA, the CDR3 is TGTGCCAGCAGTGAACAGGGCCCTGGGACTGAAGCTTTCTTT. Encoded protein: CASSEQGPGTEAFF. The chain joins TRBV2 to TRBJ1-1; D might be TRBD1 (5 bases). Germline values: CDR1 SNHLY, CDR2 FYNNEI. CDR3 length: 14 amino acids. Deletions cut 2 bases from V and 5 bases from J, with 12 bases between.

The rearrangement uses TRBV5-4 and TRBJ2-7; 11 bases match TRBD1. CDR1 is SGHNT and CDR2 is YYREEE in the germline V gene (reference sequence). After removal of 5 bases from V and 0 bases from J, the junction contained 4 bases not matched to a gene. CDR3 size: 15 residues. The CDR3 region is CASRRGQGASYEQYF. CDR3 DNA sequence: TGTGCCAGCAGACGTGGACAGGGGGCCTCCTACGAGCAGTACTTC. The full variable domain, rest sourced from reference TRBV5-4 and TRBJ2-7, is ETGVTQSPTHLIKTRGQQVTLRCSSQSGHNTVSWYQQALGQGPQFIFQYYREEENGRGNFPPRFSGLQFPNYSSELNVNALELDDSALYLCASRRGQGASYEQYFGPGTRLTVT.

This clone was found a few times. In nucleotides, the CDR3 is TGTGCCAGCAGTTACACTGGATACGGCTCCTACGAGCAGTACTTC. Translating gives CASSYTGYGSYEQYF. The chain is built from TRBV6-6 and TRBJ2-7, with D hard to call. V lost 2 bases to trimming and J lost 0 bases, with 11 bases between them. This CDR3 spans 15 amino acids. Looked up from germline, CDR1 is MNHNY and CDR2 is SVGAGI (reference sequence).

This rearrangement joins TRBV19 to TRBJ1-5; D gene unclear. Germline V CDR1 and CDR2: LNHDA, SQIVND (reference sequence). The CDR3 runs to 14 residues. Trimming cost V 3 bases and J 1 base, with 7 bases left between them. DNA for the CDR3: TGTGCCAGTAGTATTGGACCGAGCAATCAGCCCCAGCATTTT. Protein: CASSIGPSNQPQHF.

This clone showed up just a few times. J is TRBJ2-7 and V is TRBV7-9; D tentatively reads TRBD1 or TRBD2 (7 bases each). Germline V CDR1 and CDR2: SEHNR, FQNEAQ (reference sequence). This CDR3 has 12 residues. Between the trimmed V and J ends, which lost 11 bases and 2 bases, there was a span of 13 bases. In DNA form, the CDR3 reads TGTGCCGGGGGGGACAGAACCTACGAGCAGTACTTC. This encodes CAGGDRTYEQYF.

The rearrangement links TRBV11-3 to TRBJ2-3; D unresolved. The germline CDR1 and CDR2 sequences are SGHNT and YENEEA. The length of the CDR3 is 13 residues. Trimming stripped 0 bases from V and 4 bases from J, with 5 bases between. The DNA for the CDR3 is TGTGCCAGCAGCTTAGAAAGGGCAGATACGCAGTATTTT. This codes for CASSLERADTQYF.

This chain connects TRBV4-1 to TRBJ2-7; 13 positions match TRBD2. The CDR3 spans 15 residues. Germline lookup yields CDR1 MGHRA and CDR2 YSYEKL. After removal of 5 bases from V and 4 bases from J, the junction contained 5 bases not matched to a gene. CDR3: CASSRGLAGLYEQYF. In nucleotides, the CDR3 is TGCGCCAGCAGCAGGGGACTAGCGGGATTGTACGAGCAGTACTTC.

The rearrangement uses TRBV2 and TRBJ2-4; either TRBD1 or TRBD2 may supply D (6 bases each). The V end lost 8 bases, the J end lost 5 bases, and 13 bases lay between the germline ends. Germline lookup yields CDR1 SNHLY and CDR2 FYNNEI. CDR3 length: 13 residues. The CDR3, as DNA: TGTGCCAGCGGGGGGCGGGACGAAAACATTCAGTACTTC. This sequence encodes CASGGRDENIQYF.

The V gene is TRBV28, the J gene TRBJ2-1; the D gene is possibly TRBD2 (6 bases). The V gene lost 4 bases and the J gene lost 8 bases, with 15 bases spanning the gap. The CDR3 covers 14 residues. The germline CDR1 and CDR2 sequences are MDHEN and SYDVKM. CDR3 bases: TGTGCCAGCAGTTCCTGGGAGGCGGACGATGAGCAGTTCTTC. It yields the protein CASSSWEADDEQFF.